Detailed here is one T cell receptor (beta chain). Its antigen is not identified. This specimen belongs to a study of T cell responses to AZD1222 COVID-19 vaccine. Study results and limitations: Repertoire samples came only from after the peak T cell response.

Clones were read by immunoSEQ multiplex PCR, and TCRdb kept only the in-frame ones, dropping some. This table holds some 95,000 clones, approximately 83% found once. Between the trimmed V and J ends, which lost 6 bases and 5 bases, there was a span of 14 bases. CDR3 size: 13 residues. Per germline, CDR1 SQVTM and CDR2 ANQGSEA. This material consisted of peripheral blood, taken on day 0 of AZD1222 vaccination. This chain uses TRBV29-1 with TRBJ2-1; TRBD1 or TRBD2 may be the D gene (5 bases each). The TCR comes from an adult in good health. CDR3 sequence reads: CSVGRNNNNEQFF. In nucleotides, the CDR3 is TGCAGCGTGGGACGGAACAACAACAATGAGCAGTTCTTC.